This TCR beta chain was documented in a study of OX40 agonist ivuxolimab in advanced cancers. Systemic immunosuppression or a history of autoimmune disease excluded patients. V was pared by 6 bases and J by 3 bases, with 6 bases of the junction left unmatched. Germline-derived CDR1 and CDR2 are MNHEY and SVGAGI. This CDR3 contains 14 residues. Clones were read by immunoSEQ multiplex PCR, and TCRdb kept only the in-frame ones, dropping some. The sample yields around 95,000 clones, 85% to 95% seen once. The TCR originated in an adult with an advanced solid tumor such as melanoma, head and neck, liver or kidney cancer. Specimen: CD4+ or CD8+ T cells sorted from blood, collected in a trial of the OX40 agonist ivuxolimab. The V call is TRBV6-5, the J call TRBJ1-1; 8 bases align to TRBD1. The CDR3 region is CASRTGVVDTEAFF. The CDR3 DNA reads TGTGCCAGCAGGACAGGGGTAGTGGACACTGAAGCTTTCTTT.